This is a list of T cell receptor beta chains from one sample in a study of blood T cell repertoires in COVID-19. Generated by immunoSEQ multiplex PCR, the TCRdb table keeps only in-frame clones and is missing some. The sample holds approximately 170,000 clones; roughly nine tenths are singletons and the top ten take about 10%. Sequencing was performed on peripheral blood. The receptor source for this set is a woman aged 60-75 years with COVID-19, enrolled during active disease. Each CDR3 is given with its conserved first and last residue. Fields, in order: D gene, V gene, J gene, clone size, CDR3 protein, CDR3 DNA. The D gene is left open where the match is weak. Not all rows give a size; the values are once, few, many and, for expanded clones, a class.

>NA|TRBV30|TRBJ1-5|NA
CAWSVSAGQPQHF
TGTGCCTGGAGTGTTTCAGCGGGTCAGCCCCAGCATTTT
>TRBD2|TRBV4-2|TRBJ2-4|NA
CASSQEAGLAKNIQYF
TGTGCCAGCAGCCAAGAAGCGGGGCTAGCCAAAAACATTCAGTACTTC
>NA|TRBV30|TRBJ1-2|NA
CAWSLQGYGYTF
TGTGCCTGGAGTCTACAGGGATATGGCTACACCTTC
>NA|TRBV3-1/TRBV3-2|TRBJ1-5|NA
CASSPDSNSNQPQHF
TGTGCCAGCAGCCCCGACAGTAATAGCAATCAGCCCCAGCATTTT
>TRBD2|TRBV3-1/TRBV3-2|TRBJ2-7|NA
CASSQAASGSYEQYF
TGTGCCAGCAGCCAAGCGGCTAGCGGGAGCTACGAGCAGTACTTC
>NA|TRBV11-2|TRBJ2-3|NA
CASSHPGTDTQYF
TGTGCCAGCAGCCACCCGGGGACAGATACGCAGTATTTT
>NA|TRBV4-3|TRBJ2-3|NA
CASSQEQGGSTDTQYF
TGCGCCAGCAGCCAAGAGCAGGGAGGAAGCACAGATACGCAGTATTTT
>TRBD1|TRBV27|TRBJ2-7|NA
CASSLGGHEQYF
TGTGCCAGCAGCCTAGGGGGCCACGAGCAGTACTTC
>NA|TRBV28|TRBJ2-7|NA
CASRRQVTYEQYF
TGTGCCAGCAGGCGACAGGTGACCTACGAGCAGTACTTC
>TRBD1|TRBV5-4|TRBJ1-2|NA
CASSLGQGGGGYTF
TGTGCCAGCAGCTTGGGACAGGGAGGAGGTGGCTACACCTTC
>NA|TRBV6-5|TRBJ1-5|NA
CASRRANQPQHF
TGTGCCAGCCGGAGGGCCAATCAGCCCCAGCATTTT
>TRBD2|TRBV30|TRBJ2-3|NA
CAWSRGLAGLTDTQYF
TGTGCCTGGAGTCGGGGACTAGCGGGGCTCACAGATACGCAGTATTTT
>NA|TRBV7-2|TRBJ2-1|NA
CASSLYGREGYEQFF
TGTGCCAGCAGCTTATATGGACGGGAAGGTTATGAGCAGTTCTTC
>TRBD1|TRBV2|TRBJ2-2|NA
CASSVAGGTGELFF
TGTGCCAGCAGTGTCGCAGGGGGAACCGGGGAGCTGTTTTTT
>TRBD2|TRBV19|TRBJ2-1|NA
CASLSGLAGGQQFF
TGTGCCAGTTTGTCAGGACTAGCGGGGGGACAGCAGTTCTTC
>TRBD2|TRBV7-2|TRBJ2-7|NA
CASSLGGLGAGVRNEQYF
TGTGCCAGCAGCTTAGGAGGGCTAGGAGCGGGAGTTAGGAACGAGCAGTACTTC
>NA|TRBV11-1|TRBJ2-7|NA
CASSLWAGDYEQYF
TGTGCCAGCAGCTTATGGGCAGGGGACTACGAGCAGTACTTC
>NA|TRBV27|TRBJ1-4|few
CASSLERTAIEKLFF
TGTGCCAGCAGTTTAGAACGGACAGCTATTGAAAAACTGTTTTTT
>TRBD2|TRBV4-2|TRBJ2-1|once
CASSLLAGGPPGLFF
TGTGCCAGCAGCCTACTAGCGGGAGGGCCTCCCGGTCTGTTCTTC
>NA|TRBV11-2|TRBJ1-5|NA
CASSLGPGYQPQHF
TGTGCCAGCAGCTTAGGGCCAGGGTATCAGCCCCAGCATTTT
>NA|TRBV12-5|TRBJ2-7|NA
CASAPETGRSYEQYF
TGTGCTAGTGCACCTGAGACAGGCCGCTCCTACGAGCAGTACTTC
>NA|TRBV4-3|TRBJ1-4|once
CASSQGDWGAANEKLFF
TGCGCCAGCAGCCAAGGCGACTGGGGAGCGGCTAATGAAAAACTGTTTTTT
>NA|TRBV11-1|TRBJ1-6|NA
CASSLTRDTHNSPLHF
TGTGCCAGCAGCTTAACCCGGGACACCCATAATTCACCCCTCCACTTT
>TRBD1|TRBV5-4|TRBJ1-4|NA
CASSEGQGREKLFF
TGTGCCAGCAGCGAGGGACAGGGTAGGGAAAAACTGTTTTTT
>TRBD2|TRBV4-3|TRBJ2-5|NA
CASSQDTLSGRKETQYF
TGCGCCAGCAGCCAAGATACTTTGTCCGGGAGGAAAGAGACCCAGTACTTC
>TRBD1|TRBV7-3|TRBJ1-3|NA
CASSSAGGGNTIYF
TGTGCCAGCAGCTCCGCAGGGGGTGGAAACACCATATATTTT
>NA|TRBV6-2/TRBV6-3|TRBJ2-5|NA
CASSYGGSGLGETQYF
TGTGCCAGCAGTTACGGTGGTAGCGGATTGGGGGAGACCCAGTACTTC
>TRBD1|TRBV11-2|TRBJ1-4|NA
CASSRGQSSREKLFF
TGTGCCAGCAGCCGGGGACAGTCTTCAAGGGAAAAACTGTTTTTT
>NA|TRBV27|TRBJ2-2|NA
CASSLAGEGTGELFF
TGTGCCAGCAGCCTCGCAGGGGAAGGAACCGGGGAGCTGTTTTTT
>NA|TRBV4-1|TRBJ1-4|NA
CASSPHVEAANEKLFF
TGCGCCAGCAGCCCACATGTGGAGGCGGCTAATGAAAAACTGTTTTTT
>TRBD1|TRBV30|TRBJ1-2|NA
CAWRRDRENYGYTF
TGTGCCTGGAGAAGGGACAGGGAAAACTATGGCTACACCTTC
>TRBD1|TRBV7-3|TRBJ2-3|NA
CASSLDRGTDTQYF
TGTGCCAGCAGCTTGGACAGGGGAACAGATACGCAGTATTTT
>TRBD2|TRBV4-3|TRBJ2-2|NA
CASSLSGSASGELFF
TGCGCCAGCAGCCTTAGCGGGAGTGCGTCCGGGGAGCTGTTTTTT
>NA|TRBV29-1|TRBJ1-5|NA
CSVVFPGGGAVDQPQHF
TGCAGCGTTGTGTTCCCGGGGGGAGGGGCGGTGGATCAGCCCCAGCATTTT
>TRBD2|TRBV11-3|TRBJ2-5|NA
CASSRDGLAGARRETQYF
TGTGCCAGCAGCCGAGATGGACTAGCGGGAGCCCGGCGGGAGACCCAGTACTTC
>TRBD2|TRBV13|TRBJ2-3|NA
CASSLYLRTSGRAVPDTQYF
TGTGCCAGCAGCTTATACCTCCGGACTAGCGGGAGGGCCGTCCCAGATACGCAGTATTTT
>TRBD1|TRBV30|TRBJ1-1|NA
CAWSYDRDTEAFF
TGTGCCTGGAGTTACGACAGGGACACTGAAGCTTTCTTT
>TRBD1|TRBV5-4|TRBJ2-3|NA
CASSHGTGGADTQYF
TGTGCCAGCAGCCACGGGACAGGGGGCGCAGATACGCAGTATTTT
>TRBD1|TRBV19|TRBJ1-5|once
CASSIEDRESQPQHF
TGTGCCAGTAGTATCGAAGACAGGGAGAGTCAGCCCCAGCATTTT
>TRBD1|TRBV6-2/TRBV6-3|TRBJ1-5|few
CASSYSDGTGGNQPQHF
TGTGCCAGCAGTTACTCCGACGGGACAGGGGGAAATCAGCCCCAGCATTTT
>TRBD2|TRBV7-3|TRBJ2-1|NA
CASSFGRNNEQFF
TGTGCCAGCAGCTTCGGGAGGAACAATGAGCAGTTCTTC
>TRBD2|TRBV11-3|TRBJ2-3|NA
CASSLPSGLSTDTQYF
TGTGCCAGCAGCTTACCTAGCGGCCTAAGCACAGATACGCAGTATTTT
>TRBD1|TRBV20-1|TRBJ1-5|NA
CSASPGTGGGQPQHF
TGCAGTGCTAGTCCTGGGACAGGGGGCGGTCAGCCCCAGCATTTT
>TRBD2|TRBV5-8|TRBJ2-3|NA
CASSLLASSTDTQYF
TGTGCCAGCAGCCTACTAGCGTCTAGCACAGATACGCAGTATTTT
>TRBD2|TRBV3-1/TRBV3-2|TRBJ2-1|NA
CASSQEGLAGGSSYNEQFF
TGTGCCAGCAGCCAAGAAGGTCTAGCGGGGGGGAGCTCCTACAATGAGCAGTTCTTC
>NA|TRBV2|TRBJ1-5|NA
CASRPQGSYQPQHF
TGTGCCAGCAGGCCCCAGGGTAGCTATCAGCCCCAGCATTTT
>NA|TRBV20-1|TRBJ2-4|NA
CSASSPPGVAKNIQYF
TGCAGTGCTAGTTCCCCCCCCGGGGTGGCCAAAAACATTCAGTACTTC
>TRBD2|TRBV27|TRBJ2-7|NA
CASSPLSGRTYEQYF
TGTGCCAGCAGTCCACTTAGCGGGAGAACCTACGAGCAGTACTTC